The rows below give T cell receptor beta chains drawn from one sample of a study of control samples from healthy donors and cancer patients. TCRdb's table, derived via immunoSEQ multiplex PCR, lists solely in-frame clones and lacks some. This table holds under 95,000 clones, 75% to 90% found once. The sample was blood. The source is a man between 50 and 59 years old in good health. The CDR3 runs from the conserved cysteine through the conserved F or W.

V gene: TRBV7-9
J gene: TRBJ1-4
CDR3 protein: CASSPRTVNEKLFF

V gene: TRBV10-1
J gene: TRBJ1-5
CDR3 protein: CASSHRRTRNQPQHF

V gene: TRBV19
J gene: TRBJ1-5
CDR3 protein: CASSTLQGDGDQPQHF

V gene: TRBV6-6
J gene: TRBJ2-3
CDR3 protein: CASSGVSTDTQYF

V gene: TRBV11-3
J gene: TRBJ1-1
CDR3 protein: CASLGQGDTEAFF

V gene: TRBV7-2
J gene: TRBJ1-5
CDR3 protein: CASSLQAHSNQPQHF

V gene: TRBV19
J gene: TRBJ2-3
CDR3 protein: CASSLSRDGKQYF

V gene: TRBV7-7
J gene: TRBJ2-3
CDR3 protein: CASSRTIADTQYF

V gene: TRBV29-1
J gene: TRBJ2-3
CDR3 protein: CSVDGQGTDTQYF

V gene: TRBV2
J gene: TRBJ2-1
CDR3 protein: CASSEGLAGGISYNEQFF

V gene: TRBV7-2
J gene: TRBJ1-3
CDR3 protein: CASSPAYSGNTIYF

V gene: TRBV5-4
J gene: TRBJ1-3
CDR3 protein: CASRQGSGNTIYF

V gene: TRBV6-5
J gene: TRBJ2-7
CDR3 protein: CASSRGQVPPGEQYF

V gene: TRBV2
J gene: TRBJ2-1
CDR3 protein: CASSGYTRERNPDEQFF

V gene: TRBV6-5
J gene: TRBJ1-1
CDR3 protein: CASSYYRGMNTEAFF

V gene: TRBV28
J gene: TRBJ2-7
CDR3 protein: CASSLGMPYEQYF

V gene: TRBV11-3
J gene: TRBJ2-3
CDR3 protein: CASSLVAGSSTDTQYF

V gene: TRBV24-1
J gene: TRBJ1-4
CDR3 protein: CATSDSGTVNEKLFF